This T cell receptor beta chain was obtained from a study of T cell changes during pregnancy in multiple sclerosis. The CDR3 has 14 residues. V gave up 0 bases and J gave up 4 bases, with 9 bases separating them. Germline V gene lookup returns CDR1 SGHDT and CDR2 YYEEEE. Libraries were prepared by immunoSEQ multiplex PCR; TCRdb keeps only in-frame clonotypes and omits some of them. The sample holds about 87,000 clones, around 93% seen once. The chain couples TRBV5-6 to TRBJ2-3; D possibly corresponds to TRBD1 (6 bases). The TCR originated in a female donor in good health, enrolled as a control in a pregnancy study. The sequences come from peripheral blood, collected in the third trimester of pregnancy. The CDR3 loop is CASSLGTVPDTQYF. The CDR3 DNA is TGTGCCAGCAGCTTGGGGACAGTCCCAGATACGCAGTATTTT. Complete variable domain (other parts from reference TRBV5-6 and TRBJ2-3): DAGVTQSPTHLIKTRGQQVTLRCSPKSGHDTVSWYQQALGQGPQFIFQYYEEEERQRGNFPDRFSGHQFPNYSSELNVNALLLGDSALYLCASSLGTVPDTQYFGPGTRLTVL.